Reported below is one T cell receptor (beta chain). The repertoire was sequenced with immunoSEQ multiplex PCR; TCRdb's copy has only in-frame clones and lacks some. The top ten hold approximately 1.2% of the sample, which has approximately 40,000 clones, 92% seen once. The source of the sample is a study of T cell changes during pregnancy in multiple sclerosis. Germline CDR1 reads MNHNS; CDR2 reads SASEGT. The J segment lost 1 base and the V segment lost 7 bases, leaving 3 bases of the junction unmatched. CDR3 length: 14 residues. This receptor was taken from a female donor with multiple sclerosis, enrolled in a pregnancy study. Sequencing used peripheral blood. This chain joins TRBV6-1 and TRBJ2-2; TRBD1 matches at 7 bases. This CDR3 reads CASKNRGNTGELFF. CDR3 sequence (DNA): TGTGCCAGCAAAAACAGGGGGAACACCGGGGAGCTGTTTTTT.